These T cell receptor beta chains were read from a single sample in a study of T cell repertoires in cytomegalovirus infection. TCRdb passed the reads through MiXCR, listing each CDR3 protein once. Of about 490,000 distinct CDR3 sequences in the sample, roughly 29% were seen once. The sequencing sample was made of PBMCs. These TCRs come from a human donor in good health (CMV status not recorded). Some clones in this sample may be carry-over from other donors' samples. The CDR3 runs from the conserved cysteine through the conserved F or W. A D gene is named only where the DNA matches it firmly. Rows give clone size only sometimes, using once, few, many, or a class for an expanded clone.

>TRBD2|TRBV19|TRBJ2-2|.
CASRLGLVSGELFF
TGTGCCAGTAGACTGGGACTAGTCTCCGGGGAGCTGTTTTTT
>.|TRBV7-2|TRBJ1-2|few
CASSYRVGDGYTF
TGTGCCAGCAGCTACAGGGTTGGAGATGGCTACACCTTC
>.|TRBV24-1|TRBJ1-1|.
CATSAPNTEAFF
TGTGCCACCAGTGCTCCGAACACTGAAGCTTTCTTT
>.|TRBV12-3/TRBV12-4|TRBJ1-2|many
CASSSRGGANNYGYTF
TGTGCCAGCAGTTCCCGAGGGGGGGCCAATAACTATGGCTACACCTTC
>TRBD1|TRBV25-1|TRBJ1-1|.
CASSEIFSINRDRGPPGNTEAFF
TGTGCCAGCAGTGAAATATTCTCTATAAACCGGGACAGGGGGCCGCCCGGGAACACTGAAGCTTTCTTT
>.|TRBV11-2|TRBJ2-2|few
CASSFERMVGELFF
TGTGCCAGCAGCTTCGAGCGGATGGTCGGGGAGCTGTTTTTT
>TRBD2|TRBV7-6|TRBJ2-7|many
CASSLVGGDRGEQYF
TGTGCCAGCAGCTTAGTCGGGGGGGATAGAGGCGAGCAGTACTTC
>.|TRBV6-8|TRBJ2-3|.
CASSYDQSTDTQYF
TGTGCCAGCAGTTACGACCAGAGCACAGATACGCAGTATTTT
>.|TRBV18|TRBJ1-1|once
CASSPVVPTEAFF
TGTGCCAGCTCACCCGTCGTCCCCACTGAAGCTTTCTTT
>.|TRBV7-3|TRBJ2-2|few
CASSLTPSTGELFF
TGTGCCAGCAGCTTAACTCCCTCCACCGGGGAGCTGTTTTTT
>.|TRBV7-4|TRBJ2-2|.
CASSLLSITGELFF
TGTGCCAGCAGCTTACTCTCCATTACCGGGGAGCTGTTTTTT
>TRBD2|TRBV4-1|TRBJ2-1|.
CASSQGELPSGRSSYNEQFF
TGCGCCAGCAGCCAAGGGGAGCTCCCTAGCGGTCGGAGCTCCTACAATGAGCAGTTCTTC
>.|TRBV7-9|TRBJ2-3|.
CASSLNRDRNTDTQYF
TGTGCCAGCAGCTTAAATCGCGACAGAAACACAGATACGCAGTATTTT
>.|TRBV7-2|TRBJ1-5|many
CASSFGRGRNQPQHF
TGTGCCAGCAGCTTCGGCAGGGGTCGAAATCAGCCCCAGCATTTT
>.|TRBV7-2|TRBJ1-5|.
CASSDRGDLQPQHF
TGTGCCAGCAGCGACAGAGGGGATTTGCAGCCCCAGCATTTT
>TRBD2|TRBV29-1|TRBJ2-1|few
CSVRTSGGVGQFF
TGCAGCGTCCGGACTAGCGGGGGTGTTGGGCAGTTCTTC
>.|TRBV11-3|TRBJ2-2|.
CASTSGGVGTGELFF
TGTGCCAGCACCTCAGGTGGCGTGGGCACCGGGGAGCTGTTTTTT
>.|TRBV7-8|TRBJ1-3|many
CASSFGSTPWGNTIYF
TGTGCCAGCAGCTTCGGGTCCACACCCTGGGGAAACACCATATATTTT
>TRBD1|TRBV6-5|TRBJ1-1|.
CANFRGPRTEAFF
TGTGCCAACTTTAGGGGGCCAAGGACTGAAGCTTTCTTT
>.|TRBV20-1|TRBJ2-7|few
CSARSRGNYEQYF
TGCAGTGCTAGATCCCGGGGCAACTACGAGCAGTACTTC
>.|TRBV29-1|TRBJ2-6|.
CSVADGANVLTF
TGCAGCGTTGCCGACGGGGCCAACGTCCTGACTTTC
>TRBD2|TRBV20-1|TRBJ2-1|.
CSARNLAGYNEQFF
TGCAGTGCCAGAAACCTAGCGGGGTACAATGAGCAGTTCTTC
>.|TRBV7-3|TRBJ2-1|.
CASSLKGGMVEQFF
TGTGCCAGCAGCTTAAAGGGGGGAATGGTTGAGCAGTTCTTC